These T cell receptor beta chains were read from a single sample in a study of blood T cell repertoires in COVID-19. The data were produced by immunoSEQ multiplex PCR, yet TCRdb's version contains in-frame clones alone and is incomplete. The sample lists 97,000 or so clones, around 76% occurring once. The sample consisted of peripheral blood. The receptors derive from a man older than 75 with acute or convalescent COVID-19. Both conserved end residues are part of each CDR3. D genes are given only for firm matches. Clone size appears in some rows only: once, few, many, or a class for an expanded clone.

len | j_gene | v_gene | abundance | d_gene | CDR3nt | CDR3aa
17 | TRBJ2-2 | TRBV7-7 | once | TRBD2 | TGTGCCAGCAGCTTAAGAGGAGCGGGGGGGAACACCGGGGAGCTGTTTTTT | CASSLRGAGGNTGELFF
12 | TRBJ1-1 | TRBV29-1 | . | . | TGCAGCGCGACTGAGATGAACACTGAAGCTTTCTTT | CSATEMNTEAFF
14 | TRBJ1-5 | TRBV7-2 | . | . | TGTGCCAGCAGCCAGGTGGCACTCAATCAGCCCCAGCATTTT | CASSQVALNQPQHF
17 | TRBJ1-5 | TRBV7-2 | . | TRBD1 | TGTGCCAGCAGCCTCGGACAGGGAGAGGGGAGACATCAGCCCCAGCATTTT | CASSLGQGEGRHQPQHF
15 | TRBJ2-3 | TRBV11-2 | . | . | TGTGCCAGCAGCTTAGATCCCCCCCCGCGAGATACGCAGTATTTT | CASSLDPPPRDTQYF
16 | TRBJ2-1 | TRBV5-1 | . | TRBD2 | TGCGCCAGCAGCATTGTAGCGGGAGGGCCGAACAATGAGCAGTTCTTC | CASSIVAGGPNNEQFF
14 | TRBJ1-6 | TRBV5-8 | . | . | TGTGCCAGCAGCCCCCCGAACAGTAATTCACCCCTCCACTTT | CASSPPNSNSPLHF
14 | TRBJ1-1 | TRBV18 | . | . | TGTGCCAGCTCACCTATCCCGTGGAACACTGAAGCTTTCTTT | CASSPIPWNTEAFF
13 | TRBJ1-6 | TRBV19 | few | TRBD1 | TGTGCCACCGACAGGGGTCAGAATTCACCCCTCCACTTT | CATDRGQNSPLHF
15 | TRBJ2-3 | TRBV27 | . | TRBD2 | TGTGCCAGCAGTTTAGACGGACTAGACACAGATACGCAGTATTTT | CASSLDGLDTDTQYF
15 | TRBJ2-1 | TRBV6-5 | few | . | TGTGCCAGCAGTTCTCATCGGGGAACGAACAATGAGCAGTTCTTC | CASSSHRGTNNEQFF
15 | TRBJ2-5 | TRBV30 | . | TRBD1 | TGTGCCTGGAGCGCGAACAGGGGCTTTCAAGAGACCCAGTACTTC | CAWSANRGFQETQYF
12 | TRBJ1-6 | TRBV12-3/TRBV12-4 | . | TRBD1 | TGTGCCAGCAATACAGGGGATTCACCCCTCCACTTT | CASNTGDSPLHF
15 | TRBJ2-5 | TRBV9 | few | . | TGTGCCAGCAGCGTTGAAGGGGCCAGGGGAGAGACCCAGTACTTC | CASSVEGARGETQYF
15 | TRBJ1-1 | TRBV6-5 | . | TRBD1 | TGTGCCAGCAGGACCGACAGGGCGGTGAACACTGAAGCTTTCTTT | CASRTDRAVNTEAFF
13 | TRBJ2-1 | TRBV9 | . | . | TGTGCCAGCAGCGTAGTGCTTTACAGTGAGCAGTTCTTC | CASSVVLYSEQFF
12 | TRBJ1-1 | TRBV29-1 | . | . | TGCAGCGTTGCCGACTTGAACACTGAAGCTTTCTTT | CSVADLNTEAFF
15 | TRBJ2-7 | TRBV28 | . | . | TGTGCCAGCAGTAACACCGGGACACACGAGCACGAGCAGTACTTC | CASSNTGTHEHEQYF
15 | TRBJ2-5 | TRBV6-2/TRBV6-3 | . | TRBD2 | TGTGCCAGCAGTTACGGCCTAGCGGGGGCCGAGACCCAGTACTTC | CASSYGLAGAETQYF
19 | TRBJ2-3 | TRBV4-1 | . | . | TGCGCCAGCAGCCAAGATCTTAGCAAGGGGACACATCTGGGTGATACGCAGTATTTT | CASSQDLSKGTHLGDTQYF
15 | TRBJ2-3 | TRBV6-1 | . | . | TGTGCCAGCAGTGAAAGCGGGCTGGAGGCAGATACGCAGTATTTT | CASSESGLEADTQYF
16 | TRBJ2-5 | TRBV5-5 | few | . | TGTGCCAGCAGCCACCTCAGGAGGGGCGAGAGGGAGACCCAGTACTTC | CASSHLRRGERETQYF
15 | TRBJ2-7 | TRBV5-1 | few | TRBD2 | TGCGCCAGCAGCTTGGGACCCGCGGGAGCGGACGAGCAGTACTTC | CASSLGPAGADEQYF
13 | TRBJ1-2 | TRBV11-2 | . | . | TGTGCCAGCAGCTGGAGTGTACAGGGTGGCTACACCTTC | CASSWSVQGGYTF
16 | TRBJ1-2 | TRBV4-1 | . | . | TGCGCCAGCAGCCAAGTCCCCGGACTAAGTAACTATGGCTACACCTTC | CASSQVPGLSNYGYTF
15 | TRBJ2-1 | TRBV28 | . | TRBD2 | TGTGCCAGCAGTATGACTAGCGGGGGCTACAATGAGCAGTTCTTC | CASSMTSGGYNEQFF
14 | TRBJ1-2 | TRBV7-9 | . | . | TGTGCCAGCAGCTTAGCAGGGGGGGATCATGGCTACACCTTC | CASSLAGGDHGYTF
14 | TRBJ1-6 | TRBV6-5 | . | TRBD1 | TGTGCCAGCAATAACAGGGGGGAGAATTCACCCCTCCACTTT | CASNNRGENSPLHF
15 | TRBJ1-1 | TRBV27 | . | TRBD1 | TGTGCCAGCAGTTTAAACAGGGGGCTGGCGGCGGAAGCTTTCTTT | CASSLNRGLAAEAFF
13 | TRBJ2-1 | TRBV6-5 | . | . | TGTGCCAGCAGTTACCCTGGCTCGGGTGAGCAGTTCTTC | CASSYPGSGEQFF
15 | TRBJ2-7 | TRBV25-1 | . | . | TGTGCCAGCAGCCCAGCCGGGTCACCAGTCTCAGAGCAGTACTTC | CASSPAGSPVSEQYF
14 | TRBJ1-5 | TRBV6-2/TRBV6-3 | few | . | TGTGCCAGCAGCCTCGGACAACTAAATCAGCCCCAGCATTTT | CASSLGQLNQPQHF
15 | TRBJ2-1 | TRBV9 | . | . | TGTGCCAGCAGCGTAAGGGGTTGGACCCCCAATGAGCAGTTCTTC | CASSVRGWTPNEQFF
14 | TRBJ2-7 | TRBV7-2 | . | . | TGTGCCAGCAGCTTAATACGCGTCTCCTACGAGCAGTACTTC | CASSLIRVSYEQYF
15 | TRBJ2-7 | TRBV7-2 | few | TRBD1 | TGTGCCAGCAGCCTCCGGGACAGAGACTCCTACGAGCAGTACTTC | CASSLRDRDSYEQYF
11 | TRBJ2-7 | TRBV11-2 | . | . | TGTGCCAGTCGCCAGGGGATAGAGCAGTACTTC | CASRQGIEQYF
13 | TRBJ1-2 | TRBV25-1 | . | . | TGTGCCAGCAGGGGGCCCTTTACGGGTGGCTACACCTTC | CASRGPFTGGYTF
16 | TRBJ2-3 | TRBV11-3 | . | TRBD2 | TGTGCCAGCAGCCCTGGGACTAGCGGGATGACAGATACGCAGTATTTT | CASSPGTSGMTDTQYF
18 | TRBJ1-5 | TRBV6-2/TRBV6-3 | . | TRBD1 | TGTGCCAGCAGTTCCCATACGAGCGGGACAGGCGGTAATCAGCCCCAGCATTTT | CASSSHTSGTGGNQPQHF
19 | TRBJ2-2 | TRBV9 | . | . | TGTGCCAGCAGCCACCGGACATTCCAACCCGCAATAAACACCGGGGAGCTGTTTTTT | CASSHRTFQPAINTGELFF
14 | TRBJ2-5 | TRBV5-1 | . | TRBD2 | TGCGCCAGCAGCTTAGCGGGGGGGCAAGAGACCCAGTACTTC | CASSLAGGQETQYF